Following are 19 T cell receptor beta chains from one sample sequenced in a study of immune cell composition in non-small cell lung cancer (dated by TCRdb to the late 2010s). Non-adjacent lung tissue from the same patient, taken as far from the tumour as possible and at least 3 cm away, was used for the normal lung samples. Libraries were prepared through the immunoSEQ multiplex PCR assay. The table was pulled from immuneACCESS by TCRdb, which kept in-frame rearrangements only. Such tables lose some clones; where checked, under half of the loss comes from unresolved V genes, and the rest has no known cause. This sample holds about 3,300 clones; approximately 74% were observed only once. Clones ranked in the top ten supply more than 13% of the sample. In addition, the sample was reused for a study of CD4 T cells in lung cancer.

Sequenced input: non-adjacent lung tissue. These TCRs come from a human donor with non-small cell lung cancer.

V usage is TRBV2 and J usage is TRBJ2-7; the D gene is possibly TRBD1 (5 bases). This CDR3 contains 13 residues. Trimming took off 10 bases at V and 3 bases at J, with 16 bases between the two ends. The germline V gene has CDR1 SNHLY and CDR2 FYNNEI. In DNA form, the CDR3 reads TGTGCCATAAAAAGCCAGGGCGGCTACGAGCAGTACTTC. Protein product: CAIKSQGGYEQYF.

The chain combines TRBV5-6 with TRBJ1-6; 9 bases are a match to TRBD1. Germline-derived CDR1 and CDR2 are SGHDT and YYEEEE. This CDR3 contains 15 residues. V was clipped by 6 bases and J by 10 bases; unmatched bases: 11. In nucleotides, the CDR3 is TGTGCCAGCAACGCCATGGGACAGGGAAGGTCACCCCTCCACTTT. Amino acid sequence: CASNAMGQGRSPLHF.

The chain combines TRBV5-6 with TRBJ2-3, with D hard to call. V was trimmed by 0 bases and J by 3 bases, leaving 8 bases between them. CDR3 size: 14 residues. The germline V gene encodes CDR1 SGHDT and CDR2 YYEEEE. CDR3 residues: CASSLAYETDTQYF. DNA for the CDR3: TGTGCCAGCAGCTTGGCTTACGAGACAGATACGCAGTATTTT.

The chain links TRBV5-1 to TRBJ1-1; 7 bases match TRBD1. Trimming removed 0 bases from V and 5 bases from J; junction bases left unmatched: 4. CDR3 length: 14 residues. CDR1 SGHRS and CDR2 YFSETQ come from the germline V gene. The CDR3 reads CASSLDGTVTEAFF. The CDR3 bases are TGCGCCAGCAGCTTGGATGGGACAGTGACTGAAGCTTTCTTT.

The chain links TRBV11-2 to TRBJ2-7, with D possibly matching TRBD2 (5 bases). V shed 0 bases and J shed 5 bases, with 8 bases lying between them. CDR3 size: 13 residues. Germline V gives CDR1 SGHAT, CDR2 FQNNGV. The CDR3 DNA is TGTGCCAGCAGCTTAGATTTGGGAGACGAGCAGTACGTC. Translated: CASSLDLGDEQYV.

V and J are TRBV5-1 and TRBJ1-3; D is undetermined. The CDR3 covers 14 residues. Germline V gene lookup returns CDR1 SGHRS and CDR2 YFSETQ. V was clipped by 1 base and J by 8 bases, with 13 bases between them. In DNA form, the CDR3 reads TGCGCCAGCAGCTTGAGTGGAGGGATCGACACCATATATTTT. Encoded protein: CASSLSGGIDTIYF.

CDR3 nucleotide sequence: TGCGCCAGCAAAGACACCTTGAACACCGGGGAGCTGTTTTTT. Amino acids: CASKDTLNTGELFF. V is TRBV10-2 and J is TRBJ2-2; D gene uncertain. Germline values: CDR1 WSHSY, CDR2 SAAADI. V lost 7 bases, J lost 1 base, and 10 bases lay in between. The CDR3 has 14 residues.

The DNA for the CDR3 is TGTGCCAGCACCCGACAGGGACTAGACACAGAGACCCAGTACTTC. Its protein product is CASTRQGLDTETQYF. The J gene is TRBJ2-5, the V gene TRBV2; possibly TRBD2 for D (8 bases). Per germline, CDR1 SNHLY and CDR2 FYNNEI. V gave up 7 bases and J gave up 4 bases, with 19 bases separating them. This CDR3 is built from 15 residues.

The rearrangement joins TRBV5-1 to TRBJ2-1; 8 bases match TRBD1. The CDR3 length is 15 residues. The junction had 10 bases not matched to a gene; V was cut back by 0 bases and J by 11 bases. Germline V gene data show CDR1 as SGHRS and CDR2 as YFSETQ. The DNA for the CDR3 is TGCGCCAGCAGCTTGGGGACAGGGCTGACACCTAAGCAGTTCTTC. Encoded protein: CASSLGTGLTPKQFF.

Only one count was recorded for this clone. V is TRBV6-1 and J is TRBJ2-3; 10 bases map to TRBD2. Trimming removed 7 bases from V and 5 bases from J; junction bases left unmatched: 3. Germline values: CDR1 MNHNS, CDR2 SASEGT. The CDR3 extends over 13 amino acids. This CDR3 reads CASNKREGDTQYF. In nucleotides, the CDR3 is TGTGCCAGCAATAAGCGGGAGGGAGATACGCAGTATTTT.

The chain recombines TRBV7-8 with TRBJ2-5; 8 nucleotides match TRBD2. V gave up 3 bases and J gave up 2 bases; unmatched junction bases: 5. This CDR3 spans 15 amino acids. In germline, CDR1 is SGHVS, CDR2 FQNEAQ. Here the CDR3 DNA reads TGTGCCAGCAGCTTTCAGCGGGAGAGGCAAGAGACCCAGTACTTC. Amino acids: CASSFQRERQETQYF.

The gene calls are TRBV7-9 and TRBJ1-4; perhaps TRBD1 as D (5 bases). The V gene's germline CDR1 is SEHNR and CDR2 FQNEAQ (reference sequence). V lost 6 bases and J 2 bases, leaving 13 bases between the germline ends. The length of the CDR3 is 15 residues. This CDR3 is CASSQRGSTNEKLFF. CDR3 sequence (DNA): TGTGCCAGCAGTCAGCGGGGCAGCACTAATGAAAAACTGTTTTTT.

V and J are TRBV4-2 and TRBJ2-3; D is uncertain. The CDR3 runs 16 residues. From germline, CDR1 is LGHNA and CDR2 YNFKEQ. The V end lost 4 bases, the J end lost 1 base, and 15 bases lay between the germline ends. CDR3 loop: CASSRMTRRGTDTQYF. CDR3 nucleotide sequence: TGTGCCAGCAGCCGAATGACCCGACGGGGCACAGATACGCAGTATTTT.

In this sample, this clone is large (0.1 to 1%). The chain couples TRBV6-4 to TRBJ1-4; possible D gene TRBD1, 6 bases. Trimming removed 2 bases at V and 14 bases at J, with 12 bases between. Germline V gene data show CDR1 as MRHNA and CDR2 as SNTAGT. The CDR3 contains 12 residues. DNA of the CDR3: TGTGCCAGCAGTGACGGGGGCCGTGGGCTGTTTTTT. Translating gives CASSDGGRGLFF.

This CDR3 reads CASSPGLAGGQETQYF. The CDR3 DNA reads as TGTGCCAGCAGCCCCGGACTAGCGGGAGGCCAAGAGACCCAGTACTTC. V and J are TRBV11-2 and TRBJ2-5; 14 positions match TRBD2. Trimming at V came to 5 bases and at J to 1 base, leaving 3 bases not matched to a gene. CDR3 length: 16 amino acids. The germline V gene encodes CDR1 SGHAT and CDR2 FQNNGV.

V and J are TRBV18 and TRBJ2-3; 12 bases fit TRBD2. The germline gives CDR1 KGHSH, CDR2 LQKENI. With 3 bases clipped from V and 4 bases from J, the junction kept 2 bases outside the gene matches. There are 15 residues in the CDR3. CDR3 protein: CASSPTSGSADTQYF. The CDR3 DNA reads TGTGCCAGCTCACCGACTAGCGGGAGTGCAGATACGCAGTATTTT. Based on the CDR3 plus reference TRBV18 and TRBJ2-3, the full variable domain is NAGVMQNPRHLVRRRGQEARLRCSPMKGHSHVYWYRQLPEEGLKFMVYLQKENIIDESGMPKERFSAEFPKEGPSILRIQQVVRGDSAAYFCASSPTSGSADTQYFGPGTRLTVL.

The chain's CDR3 is CASIYEGSGTEAFF. CDR3 DNA: TGTGCCAGTATCTATGAGGGATCGGGCACTGAAGCTTTCTTT. J is TRBJ1-1 and V is TRBV19; D call uncertain. The V and J ends lost 7 bases and 4 bases respectively, with 16 bases between them. The CDR3 is 14 amino acids. Per the germline V gene, CDR1 is LNHDA and CDR2 is SQIVND (reference sequence).

This clone has only a few counts. The chain recombines TRBV28 with TRBJ2-1; weak D call: TRBD2 (6 bases). Germline V gene sequence: CDR1 MDHEN, CDR2 SYDVKM. The CDR3 loop spans 19 amino acids. Between the trimmed V and J ends, which lost 3 bases and 7 bases, there was a span of 28 bases. The DNA for the CDR3 is TGTGCCAGCAGTTTTCTTAAGCCGGGTCCGGGGGAGTTTAATAATGAGCAGTTCTTC. This gives the protein CASSFLKPGPGEFNNEQFF.

By its share, this clone is medium-sized. The CDR3 DNA is TGTGCCAGCAGCTTAGATGGACAGGGGACCGGGGAGCTGTTTTTT. Translated, it gives CASSLDGQGTGELFF. The rearrangement joins TRBV11-2 to TRBJ2-2; the match to TRBD1 covers 9 bases. This CDR3 contains 15 residues. Unmatched junction bases numbered 1, after V lost 0 bases and J lost 5 bases. The germline V gene has CDR1 SGHAT and CDR2 FQNNGV.